This section outlines one TCR beta chain sequence together with its context. Its target antigen remains unknown. No per-base quality is available; no much larger clone lies one base away. The CDR3 goes from the cysteine to the phenylalanine over 16 residues. Only CDR3 DNA is held: 48 bases, read in frame from base 1. CDR1 and CDR2 are read off the germline V gene as SGHAT and FQNNGV. V gives up 5 bases and J gives up 5 bases, and the segment between their germline ends measures 21 bases. The cohort was made up of several hundred healthy bone marrow donors. All cohort members were sampled while nominally healthy, although unrecorded immune exposures were likely present. The donor was CMV seropositive and was included in the group of 290 or so seropositive cohort members. Each donor provided a peripheral blood sample, and peripheral blood mononuclear cells were used for TCR beta sequencing. The Qiagen DNeasy Blood Extraction Kit was used to extract genomic DNA from the blood cell samples.

The sample originates from a study of cytomegalovirus exposure and HLA in healthy donors (dated by TCRdb to the late 2010s). Context from the whole study: In an earlier analysis of some 610 of the donors, less than 350 Gb of sequence data and 90 million to 120 million unique TCR beta sequences from some 170 million T cells were reported. About 320 gigabases of sequencing data and tens of millions of unique TCR sequences were included in an early release covering about 620 HLA-typed donors. Of the roughly 390 genotyped donors, about 80% fell in the genetic ancestry cluster associated with self-reported Caucasian donors. The study was designed to test whether signatures of past pathogen exposure could be identified by cataloging public T cell receptors. The study used immunosequencing to profile the T cell repertoires of 666 subjects and linked those repertoires to cytomegalovirus serostatus. In addition to the first cohort of approximately 650 subjects, a separate validation cohort of approximately 120 different subjects was used. To predict cytomegalovirus infection status, the study brought together high-throughput TCR immunosequencing, statistical association of individual TCRs with disease status, and machine learning. In a later analysis, previously published TCR beta repertoires from roughly 710 donors were re-analyzed and high-resolution HLA genotyping was added so that TCR occurrence patterns could be studied. The later analysis used no new phenotypic data to find candidate immune exposures, relying instead on TCR beta sequences and their occurrence across donors. An earlier analysis of nearly 600 of the donors applied high-throughput TCR beta sequencing to assess whether each TCR beta V gene segment acted as functional or pseudogenic. Donor age, sex, ethnicity and CMV serostatus were collected together with the repertoire data. A later genetic analysis used genome-wide SNP genotypes for about three fifths of the roughly 700 donors, treating that subset as a discovery cohort. Every discovery cohort repertoire had been produced on one sequencing platform. Both class I and class II loci were covered by HLA typing, at four-digit resolution. The number of donors typed differed by locus, with about 629-630 for A, B, C, DRB1 and DQB1, 522 for DQA1, over 600 for DPA1, and roughly 450 for DPB1. Because of strong linkage in the cohort, 5 or 6 DR-DQ haplotypes were treated as single units for association and clustering. Among about 370 genotyped donors of the cohort, an average of about 220,000 unique TCR beta nucleotide sequences was sequenced per donor, of which 15% to 20% were non-productive. Beyond this particular receptor, the publication reports: It was suggested by the authors that the approach could potentially be generalized to other disease states and immunological phenotypes. At a false discovery rate of 0.05, a later analysis linked 16,951 TCR beta sequences to specific HLA alleles. A later analysis found that HLA-associated TCR beta chains were more clonally expanded and had lower generation probabilities than equally common non-associated chains. Broadly in line with IMGT annotations, most TCR beta V segments showed up in productive rearrangements about 87% or about 30% of the time in an earlier analysis of around 600 of the donors. Roughly uniform sequencing depth across donors was assumed in presence/absence analyses, although this assumption may not hold. Most CMV-associated TCR beta chains appeared to be HLA-restricted in a later analysis, and the HLA associations seemed to be driven largely by CMV exposure. HLA typing was unavailable for some donors at each locus, so association tests used only the typed subset. Correlated functional status among segregating V segments might reflect linkage disequilibrium, but an unknown experimental factor could not be ruled out. Most TCR sequences were observed very rarely across donors, whereas some public TCRs were present in many individuals. A later genetic analysis reported fewer N-insertions in productive TCRs among donors in an Asian-associated ancestry cluster than the roughly 690-donor mean. Some IMGT-functional V segments, including TRBV6-2 and TRBV6-3, could not be distinguished by the 87-base-pair reads and were therefore excluded. When HLA alleles, especially DR and DQ, strongly co-occurred, TCR associations were difficult to assign to individual alleles. In a later analysis, TCR association rates were found to vary across HLA loci, with the most associated TCRs seen for DRB1 alleles and the fewest for HLA-C alleles. The classifier was reported to diagnose cytomegalovirus status with high specificity and sensitivity in both the original cohort and the validation cohort. The study listed 170 or so TCR beta chains as associated with cytomegalovirus. Only TCR beta chains were sequenced in this cohort, and the absence of alpha or paired-chain data limited detectable features. A further reported finding was that TCR beta sequences accurately predicted the HLA-A and HLA-B alleles for most subjects in the first cohort. Because counts were too low, roughly 18 rarely observed V segments, including chromosome 9 orphons, were left out of the earlier analysis of about 620 of the donors. A group of highly shared sequence variants was considered likely to be a technical artifact of the sequencing pipeline. For the cohort, immune exposure information was limited to CMV serostatus. Several of the top co-occurrence clusters appeared to be linked to parvovirus B19, influenza, CMV and Epstein-Barr virus, according to a later analysis. V-gene and J-gene trimming of TCR beta chains was associated with a missense DCLRE1C variant in a later genetic analysis, and the association was replicated in an independent cohort. In vitro tests confirmed that a few of the cytomegalovirus-associated TCR beta chains recognize cytomegalovirus antigens.

Libraries were made using the immunoSEQ multiplex PCR assay. For the multiplex PCR, a mixture combining 60 forward primers for TCR Vbeta segments and 13 reverse primers for TCR Jbeta segments was used. The CDR3 region of rearranged TCR beta genes was amplified from genomic DNA with a multiplex PCR assay. The amplified TCR beta libraries were sequenced on the Illumina HiSeq System as 87-base-pair reads. The original pipeline was this. A later analysis tallied tens of millions of unique TCR beta chains across the roughly 610 repertoires, and roughly 11 million of those chains were shared by two or more donors. A nearest-neighbor algorithm error-corrected the raw reads and collapsed the reads into unique sequences, merging closely related sequences to remove PCR and sequencing errors. To assign V, D and J gene segments, CDR3 sequences were aligned to IMGT reference sequences. For a sequence to be retained, at least a six-nucleotide match to both a V gene segment and a J gene segment was required. Rearrangements were classified as productive when the CDR3 lacked stop codons and remained in frame with V and J, and all other rearrangements were classified as non-productive. CDR3 was defined by IMGT convention, running from the second conserved V-encoded cysteine to the conserved J-encoded phenylalanine. The earlier analysis of about 500 of the donors excluded sequences that lacked an unambiguous match to a single V gene segment. An earlier analysis of several hundred of the donors called V segments functional above 56.7% productive rearrangements and segregating when the between-donor standard deviation exceeded 5%. A statistical classification framework was built to diagnose cytomegalovirus status from the catalog of TCR beta chain sequences. In a later analysis, TCR nucleotide sequences were compared against IMGT/GENE-DB human TR gene sequences so that V and J genes could be assigned. In a later analysis, CDR3 sequences and most-parsimonious VDJ recombination scenarios were assigned using the TCRdist pipeline. In a later analysis, every TCR beta chain was defined by the combination of its CDR3 amino acid sequence and its V-gene family, and reads without a unique V-gene family were dropped. To address suspected cross-contamination and a sequencing artifact, a later analysis removed 450 to 700 highly shared, low-generation-probability nucleotide sequences. In a later analysis, a clonal expansion index for each public chain was calculated from normalized within-repertoire ranks of inferred template counts. In a later analysis, generation probabilities were computed using a VDJ recombination model fitted to out-of-frame rearrangements, and the results were checked against IGoR. A later analysis scored TCR-TCR, TCR-HLA and TCR-CMV co-occurrence with hypergeometric tests, applying a repertoire-size bias correction to TCR pairs. A later analysis estimated false discovery rates by permuting HLA or CMV assignments 20 times. In a later analysis, co-occurring TCRs were grouped using DBSCAN, and TCRdist sequence similarity was added for clustering within HLA-allele-positive subsets. Repertoires with fewer than 30,000 or more than 120,000 public chains were left out of co-occurrence clustering, as were a few repertoires with anomalous nucleotide sharing. What TCRdb holds here is the immuneACCESS table cut down to in-frame rearrangements. Part of the clones is not present; checked against another copy, under half of the missing clones reflect an unresolved V gene, and the others are unexplained. That table gives V, J and clone size, and the DNA gave D and trimming. The sample table lists 100,000 to 120,000 clones, 76% of them with a count of one. The ten largest clones capture 13% of the sample.

The sequence is built from TRBV11-2 and TRBJ1-2; the D region possibly corresponds to TRBD1 (5 bases align). This receptor was taken from a man under 40 in good health and CMV-seropositive. Input material: PBMCs. The CDR3 region: CASSRTSGTTLYGYTF. The sequence in DNA is TGTGCCAGCAGCAGAACCTCAGGGACTACCCTTTATGGCTACACCTTC.